Following are 30 T cell receptor beta chains from one sample sequenced in a study of cytomegalovirus exposure and HLA in healthy donors (dated by TCRdb to about 2017). Preparation of the library involved the immunoSEQ multiplex PCR assay. The multiplex PCR relied on a mix of 60 forward primers for TCR Vbeta segments and 13 reverse primers for TCR Jbeta segments. The table was pulled from immuneACCESS by TCRdb, which kept in-frame rearrangements only. Such tables lose some clones; where checked, under half of the loss comes from unresolved V genes, and the rest has no known cause. The sample table contains over 65,000 clones; only one count was recorded for more than 60% of them. Roughly 2.2% of the sample rests with the top ten. Specimen: PBMCs. The source is a man in his forties in good health and CMV-seronegative.

The V and J genes are TRBV5-5 and TRBJ1-1; D is uncertain. Trimming took off 0 bases at V and 4 bases at J, with 13 bases between the two ends. CDR1 is SGHKS and CDR2 is YYEKEE in the germline V gene (reference sequence). The CDR3 runs 15 residues. In DNA, the CDR3 is TGTGCCAGCAGCTTGGCGTCTCCGGGATCCACTGAAGCTTTCTTT. This codes for CASSLASPGSTEAFF.

The chain recombines TRBV2 with TRBJ1-3; no clear D. This CDR3 comprises 15 residues. V lost 2 bases and J 0 bases, leaving 8 bases between the germline ends. Germline lookup yields CDR1 SNHLY and CDR2 FYNNEI. CDR3 region: CASSENRGSGNTIYF. The CDR3, as DNA: TGTGCCAGCAGTGAAAATCGCGGCTCTGGAAACACCATATATTTT.

This clone was observed a few times. The V gene is TRBV28, the J gene TRBJ1-5; D is ambiguous. The CDR3 spans 14 residues. V lost 3 bases to trimming and J lost 6 bases, with 12 bases between them. The germline V gene encodes CDR1 MDHEN and CDR2 SYDVKM. The CDR3: CASSLGGSAQPQHF. CDR3 nucleotide sequence: TGTGCCAGCAGTTTGGGAGGGTCGGCTCAGCCCCAGCATTTT.

This clone showed up many times. The J gene is TRBJ2-3, the V gene TRBV18, with D tentatively TRBD1 (6 bases). Trimming shortened V by 6 bases and J by 6 bases, and 13 bases separated the two germline ends. The CDR3 covers 13 residues. Germline CDR1 KGHSH, CDR2 LQKENI. DNA of the CDR3: TGTGCCAGCTCGAACAAACAGGGTGATACGCAGTATTTT. Its protein product is CASSNKQGDTQYF.

V is TRBV5-6 and J is TRBJ1-5; D not resolved. CDR3 length equals 12 residues. The V gene's germline CDR1 is SGHDT and CDR2 YYEEEE. V dropped 5 bases and J dropped 2 bases, with 5 bases sitting between them. CDR3 sequence: CASSLGNQPQHF. The CDR3 region has the DNA TGTGCCAGCAGTCTCGGCAATCAGCCCCAGCATTTT. Supplemented by reference TRBV5-6 and TRBJ1-5, the full variable domain reads DAGVTQSPTHLIKTRGQQVTLRCSPKSGHDTVSWYQQALGQGPQFIFQYYEEEERQRGNFPDRFSGHQFPNYSSELNVNALLLGDSALYLCASSLGNQPQHFGDGTRLSIL.

V gene TRBV5-1 combines with J gene TRBJ2-1, with D tentatively TRBD1 (6 bases). Germline V lookup: CDR1 SGHRS, CDR2 YFSETQ. V shed 1 base and J shed 5 bases, with 13 bases lying between them. The CDR3 covers 15 residues. CDR3 residues: CASSLLGTNHNEQFF. CDR3 bases: TGCGCCAGCAGCTTGTTAGGGACAAACCACAATGAGCAGTTCTTC.

The rearrangement links TRBV27 to TRBJ1-6, with D maybe TRBD1 (6 bases). The CDR3 is 15 amino acids. Trimming removed 3 bases from V and 5 bases from J, with 11 bases in between. The germline V gene encodes CDR1 MNHEY and CDR2 SMNVEV (reference sequence). CDR3 region: CASSFWDKNNSPLHF. The CDR3 nucleotides read TGTGCCAGCAGTTTTTGGGACAAAAATAATTCACCCCTCCACTTT.

The chain is built from TRBV7-9 and TRBJ1-6; 11 bases line up with TRBD1. Germline lookup yields CDR1 SEHNR and CDR2 FQNEAQ (reference sequence). The CDR3 spans 16 residues. The ends lost 5 bases at V and 3 bases at J; junction bases unmatched: 3. The CDR3: CASSPGQGVYNSPLHF. The CDR3 DNA follows: TGTGCCAGCAGCCCGGGACAGGGGGTCTATAATTCACCCCTCCACTTT.

V is TRBV5-1 and J is TRBJ1-1, with D possibly matching TRBD1 (5 bases). Trimming left V 4 bases short and J 1 base short, with 17 bases between. CDR3 length equals 16 residues. The V gene's germline CDR1 is SGHRS and CDR2 YFSETQ. The CDR3 sequence is CASSTGHRKSNTEAFF. The CDR3 DNA is TGCGCCAGCAGCACCGGTCACAGGAAATCGAACACTGAAGCTTTCTTT.

This clone has a handful of counts. The chain is built from TRBV6-5 and TRBJ2-1; tentatively, D is TRBD1 (6 bases). The CDR3 has 15 residues. Trimming stripped 7 bases from V and 7 bases from J, with 20 bases between. Germline CDR1 MNHEY, CDR2 SVGAGI. CDR3 nucleotides: TGTGCCAGCATCAAAGGGACATCCCCAGGAAATGAGCAGTTCTTC. This codes for CASIKGTSPGNEQFF.

The gene calls are TRBV19 and TRBJ1-2; D remains unclear. Germline assignment: CDR1 LNHDA and CDR2 SQIVND (reference sequence). V was shortened by 9 bases and J by 3 bases, with 14 bases between the two germline ends. There are 13 residues in the CDR3. The CDR3 reads CASDPGFYYGYTF. The CDR3 nucleotides read TGTGCCAGCGACCCGGGGTTTTACTATGGCTACACCTTC. Looking up the rest from reference TRBV19 and TRBJ1-2 gives the full variable domain: DGGITQSPKYLFRKEGQNVTLSCEQNLNHDAMYWYRQDPGQGLRLIYYSQIVNDFQKGDIAEGYSVSREKKESFPLTVTSAQKNPTAFYLCASDPGFYYGYTFGSGTRLTVV.

The chain links TRBV5-8 to TRBJ2-7; 7 bases align to TRBD2. V lost 1 base to trimming and J lost 5 bases; unmatched junction nucleotides: 18. The germline V gene has CDR1 SGHTS and CDR2 YDEGEE. This CDR3 region has 18 residues. CDR3 loop: CASSLLRSRGGSVHEQYF. In DNA form, the CDR3 reads TGTGCCAGCAGCTTGCTTAGATCGCGGGGAGGGAGCGTCCACGAGCAGTACTTC.

This clone was counted only a few times. The rearrangement links TRBV7-9 to TRBJ1-4; D gene uncertain. Germline-derived CDR1 and CDR2 are SEHNR and FQNEAQ (reference sequence). CDR3 length: 13 amino acids. Between the trimmed V and J ends, which lost 4 bases and 6 bases, there was a span of 9 bases. In DNA, the CDR3 is TGTGCCAGCAGCTCCGGGGTTTATGAAAAACTGTTTTTT. Translated, it gives CASSSGVYEKLFF.

This chain links TRBV7-2 with TRBJ1-5; D is perhaps TRBD1 (6 bases). The germline CDR1 and CDR2 sequences are SGHTA and FQGNSA. Trimming removed 6 bases at V and 9 bases at J, with 15 bases between. The CDR3 runs 13 residues. DNA of the CDR3: TGTGCCAGCAGACGGACAGTCGCTTGGCCCCAGCATTTT. Protein: CASRRTVAWPQHF.

The chain carries TRBV7-9 and TRBJ2-2; TRBD2 matches at 9 bases. From germline, CDR1 is SEHNR and CDR2 FQNEAQ (reference sequence). The trim removed 5 bases at V and 2 bases at J, leaving 12 bases unmatched. The CDR3 covers 18 residues. CDR3 in DNA: TGTGCCAGCAGCCCCTTACCCACTAGCGGGCTAAACACCGGGGAGCTGTTTTTT. Translated: CASSPLPTSGLNTGELFF.

This chain connects TRBV9 to TRBJ1-3; a weak D match, TRBD1 (5 bases). CDR3 size: 16 residues. V lost 2 bases and J 5 bases, leaving 17 bases between the germline ends. In germline, CDR1 is SGDLS, CDR2 YYNGEE. The CDR3 loop is CASSVDGGRIRNTIYF. CDR3 nucleotide sequence: TGTGCCAGCAGCGTCGATGGGGGGAGGATCCGAAACACCATATATTTT.

J is TRBJ1-2 and V is TRBV6-1; D possibly corresponds to TRBD1 (5 bases). The V end was cut by 0 bases, the J end by 6 bases, with 8 bases between. The CDR3 is made up of 13 amino acids. The germline V gene has CDR1 MNHNS and CDR2 SASEGT. The CDR3 loop reads CASSEARGNGYTF. The CDR3 bases are TGTGCCAGCAGTGAAGCGCGGGGGAATGGCTACACCTTC.

The V gene is TRBV11-2, the J gene TRBJ2-1; 7 bases are shared with TRBD2. J gave up 2 bases and V 5 bases, and 6 bases lay outside the gene matches. The CDR3 runs to 15 residues. CDR1 SGHAT and CDR2 FQNNGV come from the germline V gene. The DNA of the CDR3 is TGTGCCAGCAGCCGCGGCGGGAGCCCCTACAATGAGCAGTTCTTC. Protein product: CASSRGGSPYNEQFF.

This clone was seen only a few times. This rearrangement joins TRBV7-8 to TRBJ2-7; 9 nucleotides line up with TRBD1. There are 15 residues in the CDR3. Germline assignment: CDR1 SGHVS and CDR2 FQNEAQ. J gave up 0 bases and V 5 bases, and 5 bases lay outside the gene matches. The CDR3 DNA reads as TGTGCCAGCAGCCAGGGACAGGGTAGCTCCTACGAGCAGTACTTC. Its translation: CASSQGQGSSYEQYF. Drawing the rest from reference TRBV7-8 and TRBJ2-7, the complete variable domain is GAGVSQSPRYKVAKRGQDVALRCDPISGHVSLFWYQQALGQGPEFLTYFQNEAQLDKSGLPSDRFFAERPEGSVSTLKIQRTQQEDSAVYLCASSQGQGSSYEQYFGPGTRLTVT.

The chain has TRBV9 and TRBJ2-1; 8 bases align to TRBD2. Trimming removed 3 bases from V and 10 bases from J; junction bases left unmatched: 6. This CDR3 has 13 amino acids. The V gene's germline CDR1 is SGDLS and CDR2 YYNGEE. CDR3 bases: TGTGCCAGCAGCGCGCAACTAGCGGTCGAGCAGTTCTTC. Encoded protein: CASSAQLAVEQFF.

The chain has TRBV9 and TRBJ2-1, with 9 bases fitting TRBD2. This CDR3 comprises 17 residues. Per the germline V gene, CDR1 is SGDLS and CDR2 is YYNGEE. The J segment lost 3 bases and the V segment lost 1 base, leaving 8 bases of the junction unmatched. The DNA of the CDR3 is TGTGCCAGCAGCGTATCTGCAGTGACTAGCGGCTACAATGAGCAGTTCTTC. Its protein is CASSVSAVTSGYNEQFF.

The rearrangement joins TRBV10-3 to TRBJ1-1, with TRBD1 matching 7 bases. In germline, CDR1 is ENHRY, CDR2 SYGVKD. With V trimmed by 2 bases and J by 1 base, 1 base remained unmatched. CDR3 length: 14 residues. The CDR3 nucleotides read TGTGCCATCAGTGAGGGGACAGCGAACACTGAAGCTTTCTTT. Its protein product is CAISEGTANTEAFF.

This chain joins TRBV14 and TRBJ2-1; 10 bases match TRBD2. This CDR3 comprises 13 residues. V gave up 4 bases and J gave up 9 bases; unmatched junction bases: 3. Germline loops: CDR1 SGHDN, CDR2 FVKESK. The CDR3: CASSPSGGGEQFF. The CDR3 region has the DNA TGTGCCAGCAGCCCTAGCGGGGGAGGTGAGCAGTTCTTC.

J is TRBJ1-1 and V is TRBV9; the match to TRBD1 covers 7 bases. This CDR3 is 13 amino acids long. Trimming removed 5 bases from V and 8 bases from J; junction bases left unmatched: 9. Germline V lookup: CDR1 SGDLS, CDR2 YYNGEE. The CDR3 sequence is CASSPGGTSEAFF. CDR3 DNA: TGTGCCAGCAGTCCAGGGGGGACCTCAGAAGCTTTCTTT.

The V call is TRBV4-1, the J call TRBJ1-1, with D perhaps matching TRBD1 (6 bases). V lost 3 bases and J lost 2, with 13 bases in between. Germline assignment: CDR1 MGHRA and CDR2 YSYEKL. The CDR3 is 15 residues long. The CDR3: CASSHTDRSNTEAFF. The CDR3 DNA reads as TGCGCCAGCAGCCACACAGACAGGAGCAACACTGAAGCTTTCTTT.

The chain has TRBV19 and TRBJ1-1; D may be TRBD1 (6 bases). CDR1 is LNHDA, CDR2 SQIVND, per germline (reference sequence). The ends were cut back, 6 bases at V and 5 bases at J, with 10 bases in the middle. The CDR3 consists of 12 residues. The CDR3 region is CASRTGSTEAFF. For the CDR3, the DNA is TGTGCCAGTAGAACAGGGTCGACTGAAGCTTTCTTT. Full variable domain (missing parts from reference TRBV19 and TRBJ1-1): DGGITQSPKYLFRKEGQNVTLSCEQNLNHDAMYWYRQDPGQGLRLIYYSQIVNDFQKGDIAEGYSVSREKKESFPLTVTSAQKNPTAFYLCASRTGSTEAFFGQGTRLTVV.

The chain couples TRBV28 to TRBJ1-5; D may be TRBD1 (6 bases). There are 16 residues in the CDR3. Deletions cut 4 bases from V and 0 bases from J, with 13 bases between. Germline V gives CDR1 MDHEN, CDR2 SYDVKM. Here the CDR3 DNA reads TGTGCCAGCAGTTCCTGGACAGACTATAGCAATCAGCCCCAGCATTTT. Translation: CASSSWTDYSNQPQHF. Based on the CDR3 plus reference TRBV28 and TRBJ1-5, the full variable domain is DVKVTQSSRYLVKRTGEKVFLECVQDMDHENMFWYRQDPGLGLRLIYFSYDVKMKEKGDIPEGYSVSREKKERFSLILESASTNQTSMYLCASSSWTDYSNQPQHFGDGTRLSIL.

This chain links TRBV28 with TRBJ2-3; D possibly corresponds to TRBD1 (6 bases). CDR3 size: 15 residues. From germline, CDR1 is MDHEN and CDR2 SYDVKM. V was shortened by 4 bases and J by 2 bases, with 13 bases between the two germline ends. The CDR3 region is CASSSPRGYTDTQYF. For the CDR3, the DNA is TGTGCCAGCAGTTCCCCCAGGGGATACACAGATACGCAGTATTTT.

The gene calls are TRBV4-1 and TRBJ2-7; 9 bases are a match to TRBD1. Germline CDR1 reads MGHRA; CDR2 reads YSYEKL. V lost 1 base, J lost 1 base, and 5 bases stayed unmatched. The CDR3 extends over 16 amino acids. CDR3 nucleotide sequence: TGCGCCAGCAGCCAAGGGCCGGACAGGGGATCCTACGAGCAGTACTTC. Protein: CASSQGPDRGSYEQYF.

V is TRBV10-2 and J is TRBJ1-4, with TRBD1 identical over 7 bases. CDR1 is WSHSY, CDR2 SAAADI, per germline. V lost 10 bases and J lost 7; bases outside the gene matches: 12. The CDR3 has 14 amino acids. The CDR3 loop reads CATSGQREGEKLFF. The DNA of the CDR3 is TGCGCCACCTCGGGACAGCGGGAGGGTGAAAAACTGTTTTTT.